These 26 T cell receptor beta chains came from one sample sequenced in a study of shared clonotypes between healthy human individuals. Here immunoSEQ multiplex PCR was the method, and the copy in TCRdb shows in-frame clones only, minus some. Among a few million clones listed, 90% to 95% were seen once. Sequencing was performed on naive CD4+ T cells from PBMCs. Documented subset: CD45RA+ positively selected. The receptors were sampled from a man aged 18 to 29 in good health. Some clones in this sample may be carry-over from other donors' samples.

This clone was seen a few times. V and J are TRBV6-5 and TRBJ1-2; D unclear. The germline V gene has CDR1 MNHEY and CDR2 SVGAGI. The CDR3 is 13 amino acids. The germline V and J ends were trimmed by 6 bases and 0 bases, with 8 bases remaining between them. The CDR3 DNA reads TGTGCCAGCAGAAGGGAGGCTAACTATGGCTACACCTTC. Translating it yields CASRREANYGYTF.

Worth noting for this clone: Other DNA variants within this sample encode the same CDR3. The chain combines TRBV5-6 with TRBJ2-3; either TRBD1 or TRBD2 may supply D (5 bases each). Germline V gene lookup returns CDR1 SGHDT and CDR2 YYEEEE. With 3 bases removed from V and 6 bases from J, the gap between germline ends came to 5 bases. There are 11 residues in the CDR3. The DNA for the CDR3 is TGTGCCAGCAGCTGGGGGGATACGCAGTATTTT. Amino acid sequence: CASSWGDTQYF.

CDR3 sequence: CASSRRVGGYEQFF. The CDR3 DNA follows: TGTGCCAGCAGCCGGCGCGTAGGTGGCTATGAGCAGTTCTTC. The chain is built from TRBV7-2 and TRBJ2-1; D is uncertain. CDR1 SGHTA and CDR2 FQGNSA come from the germline V gene. V lost 5 bases, J lost 8 bases, and 16 bases lay in between. The length of the CDR3 is 14 residues.

V and J are TRBV7-8 and TRBJ1-5; D unclear. The germline gives CDR1 SGHVS, CDR2 FQNEAQ. Trimming cost V 1 base and J 0 bases, with 13 bases left between them. The CDR3 covers 17 residues. CDR3 in DNA: TGTGCCAGCAGCTTAGTAGGAGGGTACTATAGCAATCAGCCCCAGCATTTT. Protein sequence: CASSLVGGYYSNQPQHF.

This chain uses TRBV11-3 with TRBJ2-1; D possibly corresponds to TRBD1 (6 bases). V was pared by 3 bases and J by 1 base, with 13 bases between. CDR3 length equals 16 residues. From germline, CDR1 is SGHNT and CDR2 YENEEA. The CDR3 DNA reads as TGTGCCAGCAGCTTGGGAAGGACAGCTTCCTACAATGAGCAGTTCTTC. Translating it yields CASSLGRTASYNEQFF.

Regarding this clone: Other DNA sequences of this sample code for an identical CDR3. The J gene is TRBJ2-2, the V gene TRBV28; D is undetermined. The V gene lost 6 bases and the J gene lost 4 bases, with 9 bases spanning the gap. The CDR3 sequence is 13 residues long. Germline values: CDR1 MDHEN, CDR2 SYDVKM. CDR3 nucleotide sequence: TGTGCCAGCAGCTCCCCCAGCACCGGGGAGCTGTTTTTT. This sequence encodes CASSSPSTGELFF.

The gene calls are TRBV29-1 and TRBJ2-5; D is unresolved. V was clipped by 7 bases and J by 0 bases, with 9 bases between them. Germline CDR1 and CDR2: SQVTM and ANQGSEA. The CDR3 consists of 12 residues. This CDR3 reads CSGGRNQETQYF. CDR3 nucleotide sequence: TGCAGCGGAGGACGCAACCAAGAGACCCAGTACTTC.

This clone was recorded once. V and J are TRBV19 and TRBJ2-3; no definite D call. From germline, CDR1 is LNHDA and CDR2 SQIVND (reference sequence). This CDR3 region has 14 residues. The V end lost 6 bases, the J end lost 0 bases, and 10 bases lay between the germline ends. The CDR3 region is CASSLFWSTDTQYF. CDR3 DNA: TGTGCCAGTAGCTTGTTCTGGAGCACAGATACGCAGTATTTT.

A single count supports this clone. J is TRBJ1-2 and V is TRBV5-1; D is ambiguous. This CDR3 is built from 14 residues. Trimming left V 1 base short and J 6 bases short, with 13 bases between. Germline loops: CDR1 SGHRS, CDR2 YFSETQ. CDR3 bases: TGCGCCAGCAGCTTGAAAATGACCCCACATGGCTACACCTTC. Protein product: CASSLKMTPHGYTF. The complete variable domain, with remaining parts taken from reference TRBV5-1 and TRBJ1-2, reads KAGVTQTPRYLIKTRGQQVTLSCSPISGHRSVSWYQQTPGQGLQFLFEYFSETQRNKGNFPGRFSGRQFSNSRSEMNVSTLELGDSALYLCASSLKMTPHGYTFGSGTRLTVV.

This chain joins TRBV5-4 and TRBJ1-2; D is undetermined. This CDR3 has 14 amino acids. Germline V gives CDR1 SGHNT, CDR2 YYREEE (reference sequence). Trimming shortened V by 2 bases and J by 2 bases, and 10 bases separated the two germline ends. The CDR3 bases are TGTGCCAGCAGCTTCGACGTCGGAAACTATGGCTACACCTTC. Residues: CASSFDVGNYGYTF.

The rearrangement uses TRBV12-5 and TRBJ2-1, with TRBD1 matching 8 bases. The junction had 7 bases not matched to a gene; V was cut back by 2 bases and J by 7 bases. The germline V gene encodes CDR1 LGHNT and CDR2 FRNRAP. CDR3 length: 15 residues. The CDR3 sequence is CASGLTGGSRNEQFF. As DNA, the CDR3 is TGTGCTAGTGGTTTGACAGGGGGATCTAGAAATGAGCAGTTCTTC.

This chain uses TRBV5-1 with TRBJ1-1; D is uncertain. Germline CDR1 and CDR2: SGHRS and YFSETQ. Trimming took off 0 bases at V and 4 bases at J, with 10 bases between the two ends. The CDR3 runs 14 residues. CDR3 loop: CASSLGAAGTEAFF. The CDR3 nucleotides read TGCGCCAGCAGCTTGGGGGCGGCGGGCACTGAAGCTTTCTTT.

The chain employs TRBV4-3 and TRBJ2-5; TRBD2 agrees at 7 bases. The CDR3 is made up of 18 amino acids. Germline CDR1 is LGHNA and CDR2 is YSLEER. The ends lost 2 bases at V and 5 bases at J; junction bases unmatched: 17. For the CDR3, the DNA is TGCGCCAGCAGCCAAACTGTGTTGGGGCGGGAGCGATGGGAGACCCAGTACTTC. Translating gives CASSQTVLGRERWETQYF.

J is TRBJ2-7 and V is TRBV30, with D possibly being TRBD1 or TRBD2 (5 bases each). Trimming removed 4 bases from V and 1 base from J, with 11 bases in between. The CDR3 is made up of 13 amino acids. Germline V lookup: CDR1 GTSNPN, CDR2 SVGIG (reference sequence). For the CDR3, the DNA is TGTGCCTGGAACAAGGGACGGTCCTACGAGCAGTACTTC. Translated, it gives CAWNKGRSYEQYF. Full variable domain (remainder filled in from reference TRBV30 and TRBJ2-7): SQTIHQWPATLVQPVGSPLSLECTVEGTSNPNLYWYRQAAGRGLQLLFYSVGIGQISSEVPQNLSASRPQDRQFILSSKKLLLSDSGFYLCAWNKGRSYEQYFGPGTRLTVT.

The CDR3 bases are TGTGCCAGCTCACCACCGCTCGACAGGGGGCAAGAGACCCAGTACTTC. It encodes CASSPPLDRGQETQYF. This chain connects TRBV18 to TRBJ2-5, with 9 bases matching TRBD1. The CDR3 sequence is 16 residues long. The V and J ends lost 0 bases and 2 bases, in that order; junction bases with no gene match: 4. The germline gives CDR1 KGHSH, CDR2 LQKENI.

The chain couples TRBV5-1 to TRBJ1-2, with TRBD1 identical over 8 bases. The CDR3 consists of 15 residues. With 4 bases clipped from V and 3 bases from J, the junction kept 8 bases outside the gene matches. In germline, CDR1 is SGHRS, CDR2 YFSETQ. CDR3 protein: CASSELGQAYYGYTF. CDR3 coding DNA: TGCGCCAGCAGCGAACTGGGACAGGCTTACTATGGCTACACCTTC. Full variable domain (missing parts from reference TRBV5-1 and TRBJ1-2): KAGVTQTPRYLIKTRGQQVTLSCSPISGHRSVSWYQQTPGQGLQFLFEYFSETQRNKGNFPGRFSGRQFSNSRSEMNVSTLELGDSALYLCASSELGQAYYGYTFGSGTRLTVV.

The chain links TRBV10-3 to TRBJ2-1; D is undetermined. Germline V gives CDR1 ENHRY, CDR2 SYGVKD. Trimming left V 0 bases short and J 12 bases short, with 6 bases between. The CDR3 spans 11 residues. The CDR3 DNA sequence: TGTGCCATCAGTGAGTCTTGGCGGCAGTTCTTC. This sequence encodes CAISESWRQFF.

This rearrangement joins TRBV5-1 to TRBJ1-2; a weak D match, TRBD1 (6 bases). V shed 4 bases and J shed 4 bases, with 14 bases lying between them. CDR3 length: 14 amino acids. Per germline, CDR1 SGHRS and CDR2 YFSETQ. CDR3 nucleotide sequence: TGCGCCAGCAGCAACGGGGGCTGGAGCTATGGCTACACCTTC. Translated, it gives CASSNGGWSYGYTF. Full variable domain (remainder filled in from reference TRBV5-1 and TRBJ1-2): KAGVTQTPRYLIKTRGQQVTLSCSPISGHRSVSWYQQTPGQGLQFLFEYFSETQRNKGNFPGRFSGRQFSNSRSEMNVSTLELGDSALYLCASSNGGWSYGYTFGSGTRLTVV.

For this clone: The same CDR3 also results from other DNA sequences found in this sample. The chain has TRBV10-3 and TRBJ1-1; D remains unclear. This CDR3 contains 12 residues. Trimming stripped 2 bases from V and 0 bases from J, with 1 base between. From germline, CDR1 is ENHRY and CDR2 SYGVKD. Here the CDR3 DNA reads TGTGCCATCAGTGAGGTGAACACTGAAGCTTTCTTT. This gives the protein CAISEVNTEAFF.

The V call is TRBV12-5, the J call TRBJ1-1; the D is unclear. CDR1 is LGHNT and CDR2 is FRNRAP in the germline V gene. The CDR3 runs 12 residues. V was cut by 1 base and J by 7 bases, with 7 bases left in between. Here the CDR3 reads CASGLGAGEAFF. CDR3 sequence (DNA): TGTGCTAGTGGTTTGGGGGCGGGTGAAGCTTTCTTT.

This chain links TRBV2 with TRBJ2-3; D uncertain. Looked up from germline, CDR1 is SNHLY and CDR2 is FYNNEI. V lost 6 bases and J 2 bases, leaving 6 bases between the germline ends. There are 12 residues in the CDR3. The CDR3: CASSANTDTQYF. The CDR3 DNA reads as TGTGCCAGCAGCGCGAACACAGATACGCAGTATTTT.

The chain couples TRBV6-1 to TRBJ2-5; 10 bases line up with TRBD1. The V segment lost 4 bases and the J segment 5 bases; nucleotides outside the gene matches: 7. The CDR3 loop spans 15 amino acids. The germline V gene has CDR1 MNHNS and CDR2 SASEGT. CDR3 in amino acids: CASSGRQGAWETQYF. The CDR3 DNA is TGTGCCAGCAGTGGACGACAGGGGGCTTGGGAGACCCAGTACTTC.

The rearrangement links TRBV11-3 to TRBJ2-3; TRBD1 matches 7 bases. The V gene end was trimmed by 1 base and the J gene end by 6 bases; junction bases not matched to a gene: 7. The CDR3 is 15 residues long. The germline V gene encodes CDR1 SGHNT and CDR2 YENEEA. The CDR3 region is CASSLGQGRGDTQYF. CDR3 coding DNA: TGTGCCAGCAGCTTAGGACAGGGAAGGGGTGATACGCAGTATTTT.

The rearrangement links TRBV4-2 to TRBJ2-1; TRBD2 agrees at 7 bases. Per the germline V gene, CDR1 is LGHNA and CDR2 is YNFKEQ. V was pared by 2 bases and J by 0 bases, with 4 bases of the junction left unmatched. This CDR3 spans 16 amino acids. CDR3 coding DNA: TGTGCCAGCAGCCAACCAGCGGGGAGCTCCTACAATGAGCAGTTCTTC. This encodes CASSQPAGSSYNEQFF.

The rearrangement uses TRBV27 and TRBJ2-7; D is tentatively TRBD1 or TRBD2 (6 bases each). Germline V gene sequence: CDR1 MNHEY, CDR2 SMNVEV (reference sequence). Trimming left V 3 bases short and J 1 base short, with 16 bases between. The CDR3 sequence is 16 residues long. CDR3: CASSLSWGAFSYEQYF. The CDR3 DNA is TGTGCCAGCAGTTTGAGCTGGGGGGCCTTTTCCTACGAGCAGTACTTC.

This clone was seen just once. The rearrangement joins TRBV5-4 to TRBJ2-7; 9 bases are shared with TRBD1. This CDR3 has 14 residues. Germline-derived CDR1 and CDR2 are SGHNT and YYREEE (reference sequence). The ends lost 7 bases at V and 7 bases at J; junction bases unmatched: 12. The CDR3 loop is CASSPPGQGGEQYF. The CDR3 DNA is TGTGCCAGCTCACCCCCGGGACAGGGAGGGGAGCAGTACTTC.